This T cell receptor beta chain was obtained from a study of beta chain features in type 1 diabetes listed by TCRdb under 2018. Context from the whole study: Mean age, gender distribution, total cell number and subset yield did not differ between patients and healthy donors. A total of 107,917,701 sorted cells were examined across all samples, and the number of cells per subset was strongly correlated with RNA yield. Naive and central memory subsets were obtained from all 30 or so donors, but regulatory and stem cell-like memory subsets were isolated from only 8 patients and roughly 8 healthy donors. The study compared the TCRB repertoires of sorted circulating CD4+ T cell subsets in recently diagnosed type 1 diabetes patients with those in matched healthy donors.

The entire isolated RNA was reverse transcribed using the High Capacity cDNA Reverse Transcription Kit, and thus expressed TCRB transcripts were sequenced. Naive, central memory and regulatory T cell samples underwent deep immunoSEQ sequencing, averaging around 4 million total reads per sample. Sorted cells were lysed in RLT buffer, and RNA was extracted using DNase-treated RNeasy Micro or Mini kits according to cell number. Each cell subset was processed on its own to prevent cross-contamination, while patient and healthy donor samples were processed together. Using the immunoSEQ multiplex PCR, TCRB sequences were amplified from cDNA into 87-bp fragments spanning the CDR3 region. Sequencing of the amplicons was done on the Illumina HiSeq platform. From the authors' description of their analysis: Synthetic template baselines were used to correct PCR bias computationally, reads within Hamming distance 2 were collapsed, and singletons that could not be merged were discarded. Reads were aligned against IMGT to assign V, D and J genes, CDR3 length and insertions or deletions at six rearrangement sites. Within each subset, clonotype counts were normalized to sorted cell number, after which true diversity and Gini coefficients were computed with the tcR R package. The overlap coefficient, calculated on TCRB nucleotide sequences, was used to quantify repertoire sharing. Out-of-frame TCRB sequences from naive cells were analyzed to stand in for the pre-selection repertoire. TCRdb took over this immuneACCESS table, retaining in-frame rearrangements with V and J assigned. Such tables are incomplete; in checked studies, under half of the missing clones stem from an unresolved V gene, and the remainder is unexplained. V and J calls and clone size are those listed in that table; D and trimming were worked out from the DNA. The sample table shows 680,000 or so clones, and under 15% are seen once. Approximately 0.021% of the sample is in the top ten clones.

A single peripheral blood draw of around 0.11 L on average was collected from each donor into heparinised tubes. Using a panel that included CD45RO, CCR7, CD25, CD127, CD95 and CD27, naive, central memory, regulatory and stem cell-like memory CD4+ T cells were sorted on a BD FACSAria II. Purity was above 98% for every sorted population. PBMCs were isolated right away by Lymphoprep density gradient centrifugation and were stained directly, without culture. So that batch effects would be minimized, each experiment stained and sorted samples in pairs, pairing one healthy donor with one patient. V is cut back by 10 bases and J by 3 bases, with 10 bases in the junction unmatched. The CDR3 measures 14 amino acids from cysteine to phenylalanine. Left in the record is the CDR3 DNA by itself, 42 bases read in frame from the first base. As encoded in the germline V gene (reference sequence), CDR1 is LNHDA while CDR2 is SQIVND.

The study at large found these results: Only small numbers of individuals were included in the HLA sub-analyses, which left unresolved whether HLA type had any influence on TCRB rearrangement. PCR may preferentially amplify shorter templates, but because patient and control samples were amplified and corrected together, any resulting skew would affect both groups equally. Patients with type 1 diabetes made fewer insertions and deleted more nucleotides at VDJ recombination sites, implying thymic rearrangement abnormalities. Sequencing cDNA rather than genomic DNA could over-represent highly expressing activated cells, although activation and CD3 levels did not differ between groups. The naive, central memory and regulatory TCRB repertoires appeared to resemble one another more closely among patients than among healthy donors. Type 1 diabetes patients showed a moderate but significant shortening of TCRB CDR3 length in all four CD4+ subsets.

With regard to this clone: The antigen this receptor binds is unknown. There are no base qualities to consult, and no much larger clone falls within one base.

The receptor comes from a young man with type 1 diabetes. Recombination connected TRBV19 to TRBJ1-1; a stretch of 8 junction bases matches TRBD1. Sequencing was carried out using naive CD4+ T cells from blood. Read against the paper, the sample's cell subset or site label means: true naive CD4+ T cells. The DNA sequence is given as TGTGCCACTGCTCCGACAGGGGACTACACTGAAGCTTTCTTT. It encodes CATAPTGDYTEAFF.